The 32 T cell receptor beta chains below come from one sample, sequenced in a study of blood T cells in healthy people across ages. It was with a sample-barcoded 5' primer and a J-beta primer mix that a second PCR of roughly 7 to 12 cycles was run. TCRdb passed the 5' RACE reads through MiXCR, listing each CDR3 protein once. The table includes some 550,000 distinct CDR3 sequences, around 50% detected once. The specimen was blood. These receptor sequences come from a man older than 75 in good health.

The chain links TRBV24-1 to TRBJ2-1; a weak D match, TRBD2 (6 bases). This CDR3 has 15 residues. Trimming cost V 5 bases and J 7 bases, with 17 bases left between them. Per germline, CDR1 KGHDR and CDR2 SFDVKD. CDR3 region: CATSVPTMGGNEQFF. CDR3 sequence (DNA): TGTGCCACCAGTGTCCCGACGATGGGAGGTAATGAGCAGTTCTTC.

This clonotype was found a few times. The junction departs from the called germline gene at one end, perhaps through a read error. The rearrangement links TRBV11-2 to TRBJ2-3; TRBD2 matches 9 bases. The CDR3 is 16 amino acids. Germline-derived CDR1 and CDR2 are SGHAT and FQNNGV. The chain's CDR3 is CASSLEGGGATDTQYF. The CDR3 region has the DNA TGTGCCAGCAGCCTAGAGGGCGGGGGGGCCACAGATACGCAGTATTTT.

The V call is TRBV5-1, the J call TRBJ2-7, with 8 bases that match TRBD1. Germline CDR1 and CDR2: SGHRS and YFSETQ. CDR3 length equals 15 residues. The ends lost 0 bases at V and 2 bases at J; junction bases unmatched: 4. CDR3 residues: CASSLGAGGTYEQYF. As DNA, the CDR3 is TGCGCCAGCAGCTTGGGGGCAGGGGGCACCTACGAGCAGTACTTC.

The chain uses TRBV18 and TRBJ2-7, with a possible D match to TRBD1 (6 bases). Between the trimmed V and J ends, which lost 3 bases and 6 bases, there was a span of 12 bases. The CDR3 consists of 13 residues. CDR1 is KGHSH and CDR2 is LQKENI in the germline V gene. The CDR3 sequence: CASSPGATGEQYF. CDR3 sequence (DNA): TGTGCCAGCTCACCGGGGGCTACGGGCGAGCAGTACTTC.

The CDR3 DNA follows: TGCAGTGCTAGATCGCCGACAGTAAACTATGGCTACACCTTC. This gives the protein CSARSPTVNYGYTF. The V call is TRBV20-1, the J call TRBJ1-2; D is perhaps TRBD1 (5 bases). This CDR3 is 14 amino acids long. Germline CDR1 is DFQATT and CDR2 is SNEGSKA (reference sequence). V lost 2 bases, J lost 2 bases, and 12 bases lay in between.

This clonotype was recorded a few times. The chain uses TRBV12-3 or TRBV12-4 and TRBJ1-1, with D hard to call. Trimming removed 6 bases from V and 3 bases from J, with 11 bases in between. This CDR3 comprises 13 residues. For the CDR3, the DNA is TGTGCCAGCAGAATCCTGGGATACACTGAAGCTTTCTTT. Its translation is CASRILGYTEAFF.

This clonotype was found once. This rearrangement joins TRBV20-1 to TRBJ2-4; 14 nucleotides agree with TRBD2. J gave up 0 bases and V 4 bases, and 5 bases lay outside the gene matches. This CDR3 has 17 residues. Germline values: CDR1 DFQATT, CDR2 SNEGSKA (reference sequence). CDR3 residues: CSATGLAGVGAKNIQYF. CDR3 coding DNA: TGCAGTGCTACGGGACTAGCGGGAGTGGGAGCCAAAAACATTCAGTACTTC.

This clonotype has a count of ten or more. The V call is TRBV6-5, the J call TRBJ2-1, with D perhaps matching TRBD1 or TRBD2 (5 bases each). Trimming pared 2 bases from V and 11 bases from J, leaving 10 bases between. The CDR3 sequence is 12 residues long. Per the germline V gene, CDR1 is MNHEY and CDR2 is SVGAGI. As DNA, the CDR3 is TGTGCCAGCAGTTACGATTCGGGACAGCAGTTCTTC. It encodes CASSYDSGQQFF.

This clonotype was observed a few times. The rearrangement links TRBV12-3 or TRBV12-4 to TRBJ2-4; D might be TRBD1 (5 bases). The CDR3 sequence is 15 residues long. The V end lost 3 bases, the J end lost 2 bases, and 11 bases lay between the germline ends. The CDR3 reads CASSLQGGTKNIQYF. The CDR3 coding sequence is TGTGCCAGCAGTTTGCAGGGTGGAACCAAAAACATTCAGTACTTC.

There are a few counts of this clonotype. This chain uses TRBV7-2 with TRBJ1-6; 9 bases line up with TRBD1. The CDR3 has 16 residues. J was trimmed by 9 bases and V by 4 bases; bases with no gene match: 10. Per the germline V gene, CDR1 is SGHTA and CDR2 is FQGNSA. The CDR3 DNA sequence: TGTGCCAGCAGCTCCGAGGCCGGGACAGGGAGTTCACCCCTCCACTTT. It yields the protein CASSSEAGTGSSPLHF.

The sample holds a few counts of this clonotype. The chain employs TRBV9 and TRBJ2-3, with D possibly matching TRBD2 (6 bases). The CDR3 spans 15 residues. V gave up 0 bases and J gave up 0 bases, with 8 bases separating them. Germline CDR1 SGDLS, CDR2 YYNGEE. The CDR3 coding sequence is TGTGCCAGCAGCGTAGGGGACTCAAGCACAGATACGCAGTATTTT. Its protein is CASSVGDSSTDTQYF. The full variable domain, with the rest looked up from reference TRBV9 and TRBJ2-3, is DSGVTQTPKHLITATGQRVTLRCSPRSGDLSVYWYQQSLDQGLQFLIQYYNGEERAKGNILERFSAQQFPDLHSELNLSSLELGDSALYFCASSVGDSSTDTQYFGPGTRLTVL.

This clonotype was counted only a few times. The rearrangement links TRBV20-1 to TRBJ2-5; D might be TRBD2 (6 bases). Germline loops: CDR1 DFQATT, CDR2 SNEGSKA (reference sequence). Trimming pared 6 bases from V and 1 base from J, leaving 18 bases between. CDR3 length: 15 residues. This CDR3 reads CSAPRLGGFQETQYF. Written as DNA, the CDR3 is TGCAGTGCACCGAGACTTGGGGGGTTCCAAGAGACCCAGTACTTC.

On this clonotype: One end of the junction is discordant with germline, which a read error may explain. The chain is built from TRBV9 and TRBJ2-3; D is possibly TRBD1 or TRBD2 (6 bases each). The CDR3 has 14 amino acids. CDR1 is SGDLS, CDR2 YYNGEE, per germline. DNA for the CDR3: TGTGCCAGCAGCGTCCAGGGGAGGCCAGAAACGCAGTATTTT. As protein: CASSVQGRPETQYF.

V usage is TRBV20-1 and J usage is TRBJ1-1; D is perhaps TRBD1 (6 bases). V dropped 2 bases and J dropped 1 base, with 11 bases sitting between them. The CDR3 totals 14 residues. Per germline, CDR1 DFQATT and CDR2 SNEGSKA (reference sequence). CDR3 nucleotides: TGCAGTGCTAGACAGGGGCCAAAGAACACTGAAGCTTTCTTT. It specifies CSARQGPKNTEAFF.

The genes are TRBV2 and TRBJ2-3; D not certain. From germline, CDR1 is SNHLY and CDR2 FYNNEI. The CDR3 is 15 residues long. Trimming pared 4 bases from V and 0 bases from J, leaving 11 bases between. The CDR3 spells CASSADGISTDTQYF. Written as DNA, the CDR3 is TGTGCCAGCAGTGCTGACGGAATAAGCACAGATACGCAGTATTTT.

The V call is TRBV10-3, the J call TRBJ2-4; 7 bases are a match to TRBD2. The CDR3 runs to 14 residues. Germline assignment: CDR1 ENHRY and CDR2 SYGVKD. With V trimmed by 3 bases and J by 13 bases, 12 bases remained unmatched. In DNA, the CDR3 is TGTGCCATCAGTGAAGTCTGGCCAGGGAGGGAGCAGTACTTC. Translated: CAISEVWPGREQYF.

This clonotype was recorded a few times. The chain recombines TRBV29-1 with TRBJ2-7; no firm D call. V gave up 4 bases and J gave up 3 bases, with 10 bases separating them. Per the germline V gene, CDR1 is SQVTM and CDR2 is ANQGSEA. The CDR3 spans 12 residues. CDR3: CSVGPAFYEQYF. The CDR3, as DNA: TGCAGCGTTGGGCCAGCGTTCTACGAGCAGTACTTC.

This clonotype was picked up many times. DNA for the CDR3: TGTGCCAGCAGTTTCCCTCCGCGCGATAGAGAAGAAGCTTTCTTT. This gives the protein CASSFPPRDREEAFF. The J gene is TRBJ1-1, the V gene TRBV6-6; no reliable D call. Looked up from germline, CDR1 is MNHNY and CDR2 is SVGAGI (reference sequence). The CDR3 has 15 residues. Between the trimmed V and J ends, which lost 4 bases and 8 bases, there was a span of 20 bases.

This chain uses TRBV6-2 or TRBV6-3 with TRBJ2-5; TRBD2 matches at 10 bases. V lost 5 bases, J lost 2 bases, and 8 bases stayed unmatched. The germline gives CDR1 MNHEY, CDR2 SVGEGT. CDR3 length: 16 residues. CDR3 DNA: TGTGCCAGCAGTCGTCCGGGACTAGCGTTTCAAGAGACCCAGTACTTC. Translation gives CASSRPGLAFQETQYF.

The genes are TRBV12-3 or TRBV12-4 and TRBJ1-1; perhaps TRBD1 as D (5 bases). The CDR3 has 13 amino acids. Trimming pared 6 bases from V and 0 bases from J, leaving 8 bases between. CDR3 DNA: TGTGCCAGCAGGGGGGATCTGAACACTGAAGCTTTCTTT. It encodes CASRGDLNTEAFF.

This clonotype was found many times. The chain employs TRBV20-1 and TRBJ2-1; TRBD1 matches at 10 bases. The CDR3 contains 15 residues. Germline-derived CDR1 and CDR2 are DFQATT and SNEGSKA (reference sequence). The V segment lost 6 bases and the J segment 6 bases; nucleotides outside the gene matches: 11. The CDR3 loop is CSARSGQGSVNEQFF. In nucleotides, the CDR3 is TGCAGTGCAAGATCGGGACAGGGGTCGGTCAATGAGCAGTTCTTC.

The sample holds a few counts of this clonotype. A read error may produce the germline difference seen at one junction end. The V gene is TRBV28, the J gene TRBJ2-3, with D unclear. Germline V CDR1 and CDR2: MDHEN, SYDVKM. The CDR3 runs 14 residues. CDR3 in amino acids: CASSSGPPTYTQYF. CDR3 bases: TGTGCCAGCAGTTCCGGCCCCCCCACATATACGCAGTATTTT.

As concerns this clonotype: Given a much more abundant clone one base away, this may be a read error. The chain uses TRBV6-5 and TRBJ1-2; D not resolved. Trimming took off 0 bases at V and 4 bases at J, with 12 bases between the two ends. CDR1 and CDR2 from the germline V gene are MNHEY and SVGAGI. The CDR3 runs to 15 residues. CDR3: CASSYSGEGPYGYTF. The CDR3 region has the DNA TGTGCCAGCAGTTACTCGGGAGAGGGTCCCTATGGCTACACCTTC.

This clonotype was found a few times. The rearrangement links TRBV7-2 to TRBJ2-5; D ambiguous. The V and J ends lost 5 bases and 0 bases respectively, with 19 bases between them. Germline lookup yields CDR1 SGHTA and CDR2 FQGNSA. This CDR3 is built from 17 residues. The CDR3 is CASSTLRAVGYQETQYF. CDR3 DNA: TGTGCCAGCAGCACCCTAAGGGCGGTAGGGTACCAAGAGACCCAGTACTTC. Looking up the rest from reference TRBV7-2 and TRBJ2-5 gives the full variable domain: GAGVSQSPSNKVTEKGKDVELRCDPISGHTALYWYRQSLGQGLEFLIYFQGNSAPDKSGLPSDRFSAERTGGSVSTLTIQRTQQEDSAVYLCASSTLRAVGYQETQYFGPGTRLLVL.

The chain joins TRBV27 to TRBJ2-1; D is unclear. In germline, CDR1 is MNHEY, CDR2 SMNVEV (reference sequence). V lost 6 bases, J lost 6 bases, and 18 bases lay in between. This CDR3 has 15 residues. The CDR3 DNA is TGTGCCAGCAGAGCCCGTAGGAGCCAGTCCAATGAGCAGTTCTTC. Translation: CASRARRSQSNEQFF.

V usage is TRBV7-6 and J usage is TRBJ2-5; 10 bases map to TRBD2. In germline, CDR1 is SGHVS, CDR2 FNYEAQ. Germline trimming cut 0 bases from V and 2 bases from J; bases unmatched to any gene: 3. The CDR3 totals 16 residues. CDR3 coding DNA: TGTGCCAGCAGCTTAGCAACTAGCGGGAAACAAGAGACCCAGTACTTC. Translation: CASSLATSGKQETQYF.

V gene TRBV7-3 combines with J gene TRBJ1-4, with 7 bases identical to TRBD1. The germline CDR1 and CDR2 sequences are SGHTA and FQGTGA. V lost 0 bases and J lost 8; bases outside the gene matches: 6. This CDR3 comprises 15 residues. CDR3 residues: CASSLTGTVREKLFF. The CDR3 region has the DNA TGTGCCAGCAGCTTAACGGGGACAGTCCGGGAAAAACTGTTTTTT. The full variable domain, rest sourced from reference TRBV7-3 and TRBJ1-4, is GAGVSQTPSNKVTEKGKYVELRCDPISGHTALYWYRQSLGQGPEFLIYFQGTGAADDSGLPNDRFFAVRPEGSVSTLKIQRTERGDSAVYLCASSLTGTVREKLFFGSGTQLSVL.

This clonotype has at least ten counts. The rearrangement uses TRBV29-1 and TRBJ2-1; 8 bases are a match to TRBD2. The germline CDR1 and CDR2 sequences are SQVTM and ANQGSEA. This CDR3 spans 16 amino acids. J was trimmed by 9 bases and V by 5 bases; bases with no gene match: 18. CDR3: CSVSTPGLGPVGEQFF. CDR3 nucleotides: TGCAGCGTTTCGACTCCGGGACTAGGACCTGTTGGTGAGCAGTTCTTC.

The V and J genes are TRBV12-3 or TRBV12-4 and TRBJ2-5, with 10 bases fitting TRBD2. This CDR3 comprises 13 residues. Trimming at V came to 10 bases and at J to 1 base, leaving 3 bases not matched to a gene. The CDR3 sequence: CATRTSGQETQYF. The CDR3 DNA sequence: TGTGCCACCCGGACTAGCGGCCAAGAGACCCAGTACTTC.

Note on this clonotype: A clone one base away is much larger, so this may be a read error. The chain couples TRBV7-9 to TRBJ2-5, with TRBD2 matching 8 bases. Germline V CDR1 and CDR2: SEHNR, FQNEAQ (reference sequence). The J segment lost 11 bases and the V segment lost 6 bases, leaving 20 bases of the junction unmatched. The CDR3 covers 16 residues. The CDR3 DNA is TGTGCCAGCAGTCTGACTAGCGCATACTCCTACAATGAGCAGTACTTC. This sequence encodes CASSLTSAYSYNEQYF.

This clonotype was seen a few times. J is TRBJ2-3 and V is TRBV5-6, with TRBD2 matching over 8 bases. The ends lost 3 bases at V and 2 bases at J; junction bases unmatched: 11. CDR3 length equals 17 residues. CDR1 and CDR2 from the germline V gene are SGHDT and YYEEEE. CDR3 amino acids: CASSSSRGGINTDTQYF. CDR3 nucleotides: TGTGCCAGCAGCTCGTCGCGCGGGGGGATCAACACAGATACGCAGTATTTT.

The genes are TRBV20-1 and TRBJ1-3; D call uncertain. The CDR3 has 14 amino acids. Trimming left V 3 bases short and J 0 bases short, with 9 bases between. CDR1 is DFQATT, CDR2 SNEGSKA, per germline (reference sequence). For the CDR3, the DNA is TGCAGTGCTAGGTCACACAGCTCTGGAAACACCATATATTTT. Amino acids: CSARSHSSGNTIYF.